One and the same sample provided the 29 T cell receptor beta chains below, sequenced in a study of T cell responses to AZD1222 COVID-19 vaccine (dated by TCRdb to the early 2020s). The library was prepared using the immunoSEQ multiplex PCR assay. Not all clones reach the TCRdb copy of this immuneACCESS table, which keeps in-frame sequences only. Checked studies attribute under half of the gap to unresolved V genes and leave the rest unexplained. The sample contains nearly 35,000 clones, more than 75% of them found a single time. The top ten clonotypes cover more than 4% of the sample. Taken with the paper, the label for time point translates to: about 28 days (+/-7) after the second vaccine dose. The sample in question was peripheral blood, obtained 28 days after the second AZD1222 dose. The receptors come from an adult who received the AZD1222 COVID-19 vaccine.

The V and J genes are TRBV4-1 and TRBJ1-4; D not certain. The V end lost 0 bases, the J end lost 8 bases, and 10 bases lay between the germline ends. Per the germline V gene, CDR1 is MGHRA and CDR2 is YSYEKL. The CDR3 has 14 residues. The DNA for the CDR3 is TGCGCCAGCAGCCAAGATGGGGTAGGCGAAAAACTGTTTTTT. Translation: CASSQDGVGEKLFF.

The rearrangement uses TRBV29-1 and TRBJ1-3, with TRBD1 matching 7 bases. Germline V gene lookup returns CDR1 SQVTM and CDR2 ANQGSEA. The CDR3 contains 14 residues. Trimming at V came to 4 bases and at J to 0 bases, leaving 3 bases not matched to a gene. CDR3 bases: TGCAGCGTTGGCGGACAGGACTCTGGAAACACCATATATTTT. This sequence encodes CSVGGQDSGNTIYF.

CDR3 amino acids: CASSFRGNDEKLFF. The CDR3 nucleotides read TGTGCCAGCAGCTTCAGGGGGAATGATGAAAAACTGTTTTTT. V usage is TRBV6-5 and J usage is TRBJ1-4; 7 bases agree with TRBD1. This CDR3 has 14 residues. Losses at the gene ends were 6 bases for V and 6 bases for J; bases not matched to a gene: 7. Germline V CDR1 and CDR2: MNHEY, SVGAGI.

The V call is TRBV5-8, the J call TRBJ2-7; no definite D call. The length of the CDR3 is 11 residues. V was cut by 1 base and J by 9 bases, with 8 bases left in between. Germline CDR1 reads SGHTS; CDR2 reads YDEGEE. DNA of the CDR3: TGTGCCAGCAGCTTGCCCCCCGGGCAGTACTTC. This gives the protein CASSLPPGQYF.

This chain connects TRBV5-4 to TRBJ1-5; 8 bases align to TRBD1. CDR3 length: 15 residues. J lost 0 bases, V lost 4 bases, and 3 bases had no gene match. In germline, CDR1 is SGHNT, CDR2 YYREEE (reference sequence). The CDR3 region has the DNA TGTGCCAGCAGCCCGGACAGGGATAGCAATCAGCCCCAGCATTTT. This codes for CASSPDRDSNQPQHF.

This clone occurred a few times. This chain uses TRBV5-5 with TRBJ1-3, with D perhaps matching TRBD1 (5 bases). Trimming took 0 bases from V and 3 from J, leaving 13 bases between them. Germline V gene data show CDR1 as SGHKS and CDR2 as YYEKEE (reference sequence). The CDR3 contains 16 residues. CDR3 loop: CASSLVAGSVGNTIYF. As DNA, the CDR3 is TGTGCCAGCAGCTTGGTCGCAGGGTCGGTTGGAAACACCATATATTTT.

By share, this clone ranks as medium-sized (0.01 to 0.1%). This chain's CDR3 is CASSPPGQGAGGYTF. CDR3 DNA: TGTGCCAGTAGCCCACCGGGACAGGGGGCTGGGGGCTACACCTTC. The rearrangement uses TRBV19 and TRBJ1-2; 12 bases are a match to TRBD1. J lost 8 bases, V lost 6 bases, and 10 bases had no gene match. The CDR3 spans 15 residues. Germline CDR1 is LNHDA and CDR2 is SQIVND (reference sequence).

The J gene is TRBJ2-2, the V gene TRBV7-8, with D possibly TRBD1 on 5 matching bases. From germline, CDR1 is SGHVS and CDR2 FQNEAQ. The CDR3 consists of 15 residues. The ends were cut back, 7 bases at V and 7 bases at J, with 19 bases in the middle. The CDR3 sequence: CASISEAGSGGELFF. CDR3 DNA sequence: TGTGCCAGCATCTCTGAGGCAGGGTCGGGCGGGGAGCTGTTTTTT. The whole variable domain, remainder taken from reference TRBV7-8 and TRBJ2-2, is GAGVSQSPRYKVAKRGQDVALRCDPISGHVSLFWYQQALGQGPEFLTYFQNEAQLDKSGLPSDRFFAERPEGSVSTLKIQRTQQEDSAVYLCASISEAGSGGELFFGEGSRLTVL.

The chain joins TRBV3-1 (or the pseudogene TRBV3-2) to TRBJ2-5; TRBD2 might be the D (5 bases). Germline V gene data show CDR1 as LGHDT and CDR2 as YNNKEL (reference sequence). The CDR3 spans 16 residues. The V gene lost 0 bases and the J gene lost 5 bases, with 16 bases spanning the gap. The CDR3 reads CASSQDRASPGETQYF. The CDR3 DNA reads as TGTGCCAGCAGCCAAGATAGGGCTAGCCCGGGGGAGACCCAGTACTTC.

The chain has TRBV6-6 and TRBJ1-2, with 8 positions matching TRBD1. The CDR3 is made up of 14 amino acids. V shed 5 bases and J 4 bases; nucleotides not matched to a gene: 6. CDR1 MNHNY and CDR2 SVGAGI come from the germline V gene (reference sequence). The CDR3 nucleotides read TGTGCCAGCAGTCCGGGACAGGTTGGCTATGGCTACACCTTC. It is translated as CASSPGQVGYGYTF.

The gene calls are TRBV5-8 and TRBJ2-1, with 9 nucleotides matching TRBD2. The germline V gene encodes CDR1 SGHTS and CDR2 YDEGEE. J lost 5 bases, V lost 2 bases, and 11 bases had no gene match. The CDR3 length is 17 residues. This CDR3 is CASSFDLAGRRNNEQFF. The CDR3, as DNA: TGTGCCAGCAGCTTCGACCTAGCGGGGAGGCGAAACAATGAGCAGTTCTTC.

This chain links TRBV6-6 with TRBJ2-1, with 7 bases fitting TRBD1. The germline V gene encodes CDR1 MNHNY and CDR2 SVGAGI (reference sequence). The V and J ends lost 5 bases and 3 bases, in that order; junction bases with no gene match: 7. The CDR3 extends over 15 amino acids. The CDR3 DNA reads TGTGCCAGCAGTCCGCCGGGACAGAGCTACAATGAGCAGTTCTTC. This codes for CASSPPGQSYNEQFF.

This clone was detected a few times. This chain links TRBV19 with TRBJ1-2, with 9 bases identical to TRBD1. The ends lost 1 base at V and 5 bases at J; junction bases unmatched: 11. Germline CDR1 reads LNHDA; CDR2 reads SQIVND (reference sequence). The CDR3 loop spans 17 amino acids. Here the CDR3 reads CASSIATGGGFLYGYTF. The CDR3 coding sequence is TGTGCCAGTAGTATAGCCACAGGGGGCGGCTTTCTATATGGCTACACCTTC.

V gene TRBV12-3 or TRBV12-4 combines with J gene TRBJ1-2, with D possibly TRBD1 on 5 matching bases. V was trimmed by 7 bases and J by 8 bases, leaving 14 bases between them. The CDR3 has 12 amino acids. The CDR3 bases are TGTGCCAGCACAAAGCGCCAGGGCGGCTACACCTTC. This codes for CASTKRQGGYTF.

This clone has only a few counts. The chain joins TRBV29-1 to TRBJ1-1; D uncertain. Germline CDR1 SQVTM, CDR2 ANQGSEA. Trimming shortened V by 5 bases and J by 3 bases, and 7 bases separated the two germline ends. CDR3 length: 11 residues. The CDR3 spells CSVPGDTEAFF. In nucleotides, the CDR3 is TGCAGCGTTCCGGGCGACACTGAAGCTTTCTTT.

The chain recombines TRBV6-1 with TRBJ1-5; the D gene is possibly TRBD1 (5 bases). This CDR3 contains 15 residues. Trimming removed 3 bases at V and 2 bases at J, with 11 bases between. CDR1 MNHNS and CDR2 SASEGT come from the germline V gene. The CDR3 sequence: CASSEDRGGNQPQHF. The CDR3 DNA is TGTGCCAGCAGTGAGGATAGGGGCGGCAATCAGCCCCAGCATTTT.

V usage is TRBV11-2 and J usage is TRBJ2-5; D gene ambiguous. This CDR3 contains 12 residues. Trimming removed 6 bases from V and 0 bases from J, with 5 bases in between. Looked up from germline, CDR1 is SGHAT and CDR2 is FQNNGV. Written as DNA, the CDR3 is TGTGCCAGCAGGTGGGACCAAGAGACCCAGTACTTC. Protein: CASRWDQETQYF. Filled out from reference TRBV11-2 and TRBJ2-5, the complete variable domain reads EAGVAQSPRYKIIEKRQSVAFWCNPISGHATLYWYQQILGQGPKLLIQFQNNGVVDDSQLPKDRFSAERLKGVDSTLKIQPAKLEDSAVYLCASRWDQETQYFGPGTRLLVL.

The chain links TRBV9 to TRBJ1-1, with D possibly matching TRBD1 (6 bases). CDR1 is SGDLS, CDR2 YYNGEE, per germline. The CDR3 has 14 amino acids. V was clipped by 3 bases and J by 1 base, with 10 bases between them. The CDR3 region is CASSGVQGNTEAFF. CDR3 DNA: TGTGCCAGCAGCGGGGTACAGGGGAACACTGAAGCTTTCTTT. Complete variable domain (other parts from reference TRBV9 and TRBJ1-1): DSGVTQTPKHLITATGQRVTLRCSPRSGDLSVYWYQQSLDQGLQFLIQYYNGEERAKGNILERFSAQQFPDLHSELNLSSLELGDSALYFCASSGVQGNTEAFFGQGTRLTVV.

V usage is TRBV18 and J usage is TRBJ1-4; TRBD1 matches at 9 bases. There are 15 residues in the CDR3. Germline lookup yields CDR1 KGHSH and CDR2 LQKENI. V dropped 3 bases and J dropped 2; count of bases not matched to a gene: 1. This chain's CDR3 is CASSPGTGTNEKLFF. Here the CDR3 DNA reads TGTGCCAGCTCACCCGGGACAGGGACTAATGAAAAACTGTTTTTT.

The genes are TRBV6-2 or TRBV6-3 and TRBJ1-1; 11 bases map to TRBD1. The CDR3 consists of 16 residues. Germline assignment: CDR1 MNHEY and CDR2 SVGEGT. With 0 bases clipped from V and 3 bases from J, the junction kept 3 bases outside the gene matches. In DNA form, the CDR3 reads TGTGCCAGCAGTTACTCCGGGACAGGGGGATACACTGAAGCTTTCTTT. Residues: CASSYSGTGGYTEAFF.

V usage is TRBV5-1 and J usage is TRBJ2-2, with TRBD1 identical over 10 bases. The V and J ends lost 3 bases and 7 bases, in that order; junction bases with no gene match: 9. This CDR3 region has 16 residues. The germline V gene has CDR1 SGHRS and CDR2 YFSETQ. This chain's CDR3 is CASSSDRQGASGELFF. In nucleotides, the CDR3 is TGCGCCAGCAGCTCGGATAGACAGGGGGCGAGCGGGGAGCTGTTTTTT. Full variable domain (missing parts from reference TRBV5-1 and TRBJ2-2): KAGVTQTPRYLIKTRGQQVTLSCSPISGHRSVSWYQQTPGQGLQFLFEYFSETQRNKGNFPGRFSGRQFSNSRSEMNVSTLELGDSALYLCASSSDRQGASGELFFGEGSRLTVL.

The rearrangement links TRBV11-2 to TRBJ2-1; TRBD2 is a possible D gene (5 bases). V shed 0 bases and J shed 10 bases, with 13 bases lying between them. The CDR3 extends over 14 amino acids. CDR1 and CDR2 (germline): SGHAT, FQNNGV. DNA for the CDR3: TGTGCCAGCAGCTTAGACTCGACGGGAAGAGAGCAGTTCTTC. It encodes CASSLDSTGREQFF.

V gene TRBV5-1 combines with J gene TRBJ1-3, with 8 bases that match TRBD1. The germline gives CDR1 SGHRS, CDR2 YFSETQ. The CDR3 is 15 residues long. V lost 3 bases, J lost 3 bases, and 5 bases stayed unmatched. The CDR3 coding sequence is TGCGCCAGCAGCTCGTCAGGGGGCGGTGGAAACACCATATATTTT. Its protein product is CASSSSGGGGNTIYF.

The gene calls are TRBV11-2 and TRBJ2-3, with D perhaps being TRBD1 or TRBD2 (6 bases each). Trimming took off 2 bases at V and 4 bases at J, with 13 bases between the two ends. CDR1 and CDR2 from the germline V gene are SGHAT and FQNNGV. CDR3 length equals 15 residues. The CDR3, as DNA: TGTGCCAGCAGCTTAATCCCGGGGGCGTCAGATACGCAGTATTTT. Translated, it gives CASSLIPGASDTQYF.

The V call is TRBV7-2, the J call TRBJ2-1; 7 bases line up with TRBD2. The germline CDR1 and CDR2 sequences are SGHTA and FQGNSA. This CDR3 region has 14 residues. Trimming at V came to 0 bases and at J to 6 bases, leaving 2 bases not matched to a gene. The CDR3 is CASSLALATNEQFF. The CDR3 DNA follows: TGTGCCAGCAGCTTAGCACTAGCGACCAATGAGCAGTTCTTC. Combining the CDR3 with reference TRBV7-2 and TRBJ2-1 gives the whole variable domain GAGVSQSPSNKVTEKGKDVELRCDPISGHTALYWYRQSLGQGLEFLIYFQGNSAPDKSGLPSDRFSAERTGGSVSTLTIQRTQQEDSAVYLCASSLALATNEQFFGPGTRLTVL.

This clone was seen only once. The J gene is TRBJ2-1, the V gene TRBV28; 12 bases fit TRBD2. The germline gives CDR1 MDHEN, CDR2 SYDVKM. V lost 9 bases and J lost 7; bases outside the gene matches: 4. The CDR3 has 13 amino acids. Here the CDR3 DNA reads TGTGCCAGTCTAGCGGGGGGGCTAAATGAGCAGTTCTTC. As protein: CASLAGGLNEQFF.

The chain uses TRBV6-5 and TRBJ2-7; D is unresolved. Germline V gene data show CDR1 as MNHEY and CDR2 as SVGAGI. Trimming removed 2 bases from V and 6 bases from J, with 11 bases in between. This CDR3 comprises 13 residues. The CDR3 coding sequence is TGTGCCAGCAGTTACGAGGTTGGTTCCGAGCAGTACGTC. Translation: CASSYEVGSEQYV.

The CDR3 bases are TGTGCCACCTCGGGACAGAGCTATGGCTACACCTTC. Residues: CATSGQSYGYTF. The V call is TRBV24-1, the J call TRBJ1-2, with 7 bases that match TRBD1. Trimming cost V 9 bases and J 4 bases; bases outside gene matches: 4. Germline CDR1 reads KGHDR; CDR2 reads SFDVKD. CDR3 length equals 12 residues.

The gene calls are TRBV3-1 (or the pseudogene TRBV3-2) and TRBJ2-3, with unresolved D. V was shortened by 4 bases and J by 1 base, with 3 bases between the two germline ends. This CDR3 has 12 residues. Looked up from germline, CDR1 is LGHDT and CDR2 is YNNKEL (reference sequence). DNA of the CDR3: TGTGCCAGCAGCCGGCGCACAGATACGCAGTATTTT. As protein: CASSRRTDTQYF.